This T cell receptor beta chain was documented in a study of a mutant IDH1 vaccine in newly diagnosed glioma. As for the study in general: Patients underwent eight vaccinations, which took place in weeks 1, 3, 5, 7, 11, 15, 19 and 23.

The sample holds a few counts of this clone. Its antigen is not known. Germline-derived CDR1 and CDR2 are SQVTM and ANQGSEA. The CDR3 is 15 residues long. Germline trimming cut 7 bases from V and 1 base from J; bases unmatched to any gene: 4. TCRdb's table, derived via immunoSEQ multiplex PCR, lists solely in-frame clones and lacks some. This table has 20,000 to 30,000 clones, around 79% appearing once. Time point given: week 11, during vaccination. All doses held 300 ug of mutant IDH1 20-mer peptide, with topical imiquimod. This sequence joins TRBV29-1 and TRBJ2-1, with 13 bases matching TRBD2. The source of this sequence is a man aged 35 to 55 with glioma. Specimen: PBMCs, collected from a glioma patient whose treatment included an IDH1 peptide vaccine. The chain's CDR3 is CSARTSGSSYNEQFF. CDR3 coding DNA: TGCAGCGCCCGGACTAGCGGGAGTTCCTACAATGAGCAGTTCTTC.